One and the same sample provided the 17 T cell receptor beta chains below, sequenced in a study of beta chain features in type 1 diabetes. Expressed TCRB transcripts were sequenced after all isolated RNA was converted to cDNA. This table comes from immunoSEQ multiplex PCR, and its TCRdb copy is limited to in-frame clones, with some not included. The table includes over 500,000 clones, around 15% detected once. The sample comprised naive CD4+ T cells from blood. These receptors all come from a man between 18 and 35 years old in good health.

CDR3 amino acids: CASTLAGAHNEQFF. CDR3 bases: TGTGCCAGCACACTAGCGGGAGCCCACAATGAGCAGTTCTTC. V usage is TRBV11-2 and J usage is TRBJ2-1; 11 positions agree with TRBD2. Germline V CDR1 and CDR2: SGHAT, FQNNGV. This CDR3 comprises 14 residues. Germline trimming cut 7 bases from V and 5 bases from J; bases unmatched to any gene: 4. Filled out from reference TRBV11-2 and TRBJ2-1, the complete variable domain reads EAGVAQSPRYKIIEKRQSVAFWCNPISGHATLYWYQQILGQGPKLLIQFQNNGVVDDSQLPKDRFSAERLKGVDSTLKIQPAKLEDSAVYLCASTLAGAHNEQFFGPGTRLTVL.

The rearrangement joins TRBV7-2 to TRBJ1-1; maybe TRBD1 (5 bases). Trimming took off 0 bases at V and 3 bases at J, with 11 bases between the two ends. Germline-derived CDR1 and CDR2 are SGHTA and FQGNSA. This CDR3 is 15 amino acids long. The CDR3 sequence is CASSLAKLGDTEAFF. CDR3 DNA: TGTGCCAGCAGCTTAGCGAAACTGGGGGACACTGAAGCTTTCTTT.

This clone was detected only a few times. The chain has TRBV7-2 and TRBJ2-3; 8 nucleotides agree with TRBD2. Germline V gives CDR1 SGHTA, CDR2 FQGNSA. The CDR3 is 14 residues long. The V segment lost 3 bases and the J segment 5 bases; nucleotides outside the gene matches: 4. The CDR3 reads CASSLAGGIDTQYF. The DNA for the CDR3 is TGTGCCAGCAGCTTGGCGGGAGGAATAGATACGCAGTATTTT. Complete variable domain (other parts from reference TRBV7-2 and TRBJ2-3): GAGVSQSPSNKVTEKGKDVELRCDPISGHTALYWYRQSLGQGLEFLIYFQGNSAPDKSGLPSDRFSAERTGGSVSTLTIQRTQQEDSAVYLCASSLAGGIDTQYFGPGTRLTVL.

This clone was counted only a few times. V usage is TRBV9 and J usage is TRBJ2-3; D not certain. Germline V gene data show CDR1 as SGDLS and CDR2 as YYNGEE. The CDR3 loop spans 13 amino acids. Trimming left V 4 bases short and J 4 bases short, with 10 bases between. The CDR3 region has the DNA TGTGCCAGCAGCCCGTTTAGCTCAGATACGCAGTATTTT. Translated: CASSPFSSDTQYF.

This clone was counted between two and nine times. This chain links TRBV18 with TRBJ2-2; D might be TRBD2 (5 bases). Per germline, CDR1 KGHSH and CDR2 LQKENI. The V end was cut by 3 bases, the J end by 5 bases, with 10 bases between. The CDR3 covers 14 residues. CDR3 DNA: TGTGCCAGCTCACCCCCCGGGATAACCGGGGAGCTGTTTTTT. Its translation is CASSPPGITGELFF.

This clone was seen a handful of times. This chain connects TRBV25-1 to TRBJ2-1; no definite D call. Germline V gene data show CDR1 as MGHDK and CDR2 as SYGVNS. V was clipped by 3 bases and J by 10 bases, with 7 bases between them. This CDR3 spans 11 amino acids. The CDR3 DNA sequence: TGTGCCAGCAGTGATTACGGAGAGCAGTTCTTC. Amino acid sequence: CASSDYGEQFF.

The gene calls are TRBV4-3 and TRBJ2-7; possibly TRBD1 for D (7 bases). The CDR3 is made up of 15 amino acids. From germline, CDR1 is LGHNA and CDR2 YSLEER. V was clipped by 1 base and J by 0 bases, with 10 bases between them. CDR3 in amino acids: CASSQGQGLSYEQYF. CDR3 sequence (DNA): TGCGCCAGCAGCCAAGGACAGGGACTCTCCTACGAGCAGTACTTC.

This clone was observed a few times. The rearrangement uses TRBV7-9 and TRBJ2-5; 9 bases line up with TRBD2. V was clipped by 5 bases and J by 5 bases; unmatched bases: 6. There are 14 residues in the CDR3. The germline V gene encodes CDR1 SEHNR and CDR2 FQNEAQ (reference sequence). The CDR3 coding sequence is TGTGCCAGCAGCACGGCGGCGGGAGGGGAGACCCAGTACTTC. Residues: CASSTAAGGETQYF.

The CDR3 sequence: CASSSSQGRTNEKLFF. In DNA, the CDR3 is TGTGCCAGCAGTTCAAGCCAGGGACGCACTAATGAAAAACTGTTTTTT. The chain recombines TRBV28 with TRBJ1-4, with D possibly being TRBD1 (5 bases). Germline V gene lookup returns CDR1 MDHEN and CDR2 SYDVKM. CDR3 length equals 16 residues. Trimming cost V 4 bases and J 2 bases, with 14 bases left between them.

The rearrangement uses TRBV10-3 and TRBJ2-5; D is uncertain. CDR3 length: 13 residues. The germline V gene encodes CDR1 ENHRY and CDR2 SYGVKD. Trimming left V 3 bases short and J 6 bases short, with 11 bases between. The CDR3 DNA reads TGTGCCATCAGTGACTCCGAGAGACAGACCCAGTACTTC. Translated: CAISDSERQTQYF.

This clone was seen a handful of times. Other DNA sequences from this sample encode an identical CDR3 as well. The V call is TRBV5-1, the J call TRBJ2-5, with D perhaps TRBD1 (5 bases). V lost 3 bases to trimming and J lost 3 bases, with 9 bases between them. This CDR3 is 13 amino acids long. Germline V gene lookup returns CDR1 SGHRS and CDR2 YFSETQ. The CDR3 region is CASSSTREETQYF. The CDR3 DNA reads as TGCGCCAGCAGCTCGACCAGGGAAGAGACCCAGTACTTC.

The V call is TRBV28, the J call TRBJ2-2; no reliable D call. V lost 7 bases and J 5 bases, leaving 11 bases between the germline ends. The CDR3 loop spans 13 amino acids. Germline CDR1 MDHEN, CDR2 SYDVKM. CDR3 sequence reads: CASTSQRTGELFF. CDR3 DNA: TGTGCCAGCACCAGTCAGAGAACCGGGGAGCTGTTTTTT.

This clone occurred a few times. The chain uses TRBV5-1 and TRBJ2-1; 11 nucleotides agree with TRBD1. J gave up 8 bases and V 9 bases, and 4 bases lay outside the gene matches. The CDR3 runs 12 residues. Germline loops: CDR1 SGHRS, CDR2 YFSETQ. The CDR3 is CATRTGGHEQFF. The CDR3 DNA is TGCGCCACTCGGACAGGGGGCCATGAGCAGTTCTTC.

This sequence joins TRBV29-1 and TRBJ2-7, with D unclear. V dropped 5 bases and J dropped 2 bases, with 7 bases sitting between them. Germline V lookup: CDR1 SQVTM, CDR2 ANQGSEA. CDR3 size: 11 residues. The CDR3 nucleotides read TGCAGCGTTCTATGGGCCTACGAGCAGTACTTC. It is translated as CSVLWAYEQYF.

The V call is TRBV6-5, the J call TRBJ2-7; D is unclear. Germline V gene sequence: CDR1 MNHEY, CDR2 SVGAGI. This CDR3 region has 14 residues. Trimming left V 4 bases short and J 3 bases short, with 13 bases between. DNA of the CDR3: TGTGCCAGCAGTTTCACCAGTACCGTCTACGAGCAGTACTTC. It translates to CASSFTSTVYEQYF.

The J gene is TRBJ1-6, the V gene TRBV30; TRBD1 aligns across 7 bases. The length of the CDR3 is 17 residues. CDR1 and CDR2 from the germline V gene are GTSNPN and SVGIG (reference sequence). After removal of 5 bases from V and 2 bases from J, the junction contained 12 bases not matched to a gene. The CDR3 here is CAWAIGQANAYNSPLHF. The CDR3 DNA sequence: TGTGCCTGGGCAATTGGACAGGCTAACGCCTATAATTCACCCCTCCACTTT.

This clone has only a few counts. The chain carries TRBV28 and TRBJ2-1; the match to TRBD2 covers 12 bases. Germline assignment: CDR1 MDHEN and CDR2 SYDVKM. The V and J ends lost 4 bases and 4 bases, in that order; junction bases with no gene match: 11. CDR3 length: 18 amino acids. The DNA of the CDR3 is TGTGCCAGCAGTTCATACAACCCACTAGCGGGGGGATACAATGAGCAGTTCTTC. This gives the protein CASSSYNPLAGGYNEQFF.